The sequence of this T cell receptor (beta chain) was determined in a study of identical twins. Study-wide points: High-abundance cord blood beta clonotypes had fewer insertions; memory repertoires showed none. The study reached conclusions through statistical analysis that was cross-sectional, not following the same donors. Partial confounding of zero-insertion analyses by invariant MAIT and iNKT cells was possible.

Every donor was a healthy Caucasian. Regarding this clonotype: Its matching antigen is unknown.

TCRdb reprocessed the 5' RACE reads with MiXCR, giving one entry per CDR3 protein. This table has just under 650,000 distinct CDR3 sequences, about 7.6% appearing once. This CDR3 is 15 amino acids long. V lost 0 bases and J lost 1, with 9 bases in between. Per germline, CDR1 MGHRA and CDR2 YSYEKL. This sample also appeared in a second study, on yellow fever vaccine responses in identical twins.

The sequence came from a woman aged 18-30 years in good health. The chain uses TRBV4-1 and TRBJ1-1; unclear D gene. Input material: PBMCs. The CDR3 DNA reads TGCGCCAGCAGCCAAGATCTGGGCGGGAACACTGAAGCTTTCTTT. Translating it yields CASSQDLGGNTEAFF.